This T cell receptor (beta chain) emerged from a study of cytomegalovirus exposure and HLA in healthy donors. Sequenced by immunoSEQ multiplex PCR; TCRdb stores in-frame clones only, minus some. The data show more than 80,000 clones, 88% seen once. V gave up 5 bases and J gave up 2 bases, with 13 bases separating them. Germline V gives CDR1 MDHEN, CDR2 SYDVKM. The CDR3 totals 15 residues. This clone was picked up one time. Source material: PBMCs. The sequence derives from a woman under 30 in good health and CMV-seropositive. The rearrangement uses TRBV28 and TRBJ1-5, with a tentative D call TRBD1 (6 bases). The CDR3 DNA is TGTGCCAGCAGTACCAGGGGTAGGGGCAATCAGCCCCAGCATTTT. Amino acids: CASSTRGRGNQPQHF.